The 6 T cell receptor beta chains below all came from one sample that was sequenced in a study of cytomegalovirus exposure and HLA in healthy donors. The primer mix had 60 Vbeta and 13 Jbeta primers. TCRdb's copy holds only in-frame clones and misses some; the assay was immunoSEQ multiplex PCR. In all, the sample yields some 75,000 clones. The sequenced sample consisted of PBMCs. The receptors here all came from a boy younger than 18 in good health and CMV-seronegative.

The gene calls are TRBV4-2 and TRBJ2-2, with a weak D call TRBD1 (5 bases). V was clipped by 0 bases and J by 1 base, with 6 bases between them. Germline lookup yields CDR1 LGHNA and CDR2 YNFKEQ. The CDR3 extends over 15 amino acids. In nucleotides, the CDR3 is TGTGCCAGCAGCCAAGATGGACAGAACACCGGGGAGCTGTTTTTT. This codes for CASSQDGQNTGELFF.

The J gene is TRBJ2-7, the V gene TRBV5-4; a weak D match, TRBD2 (6 bases). V lost 1 base and J lost 5, with 13 bases in between. This CDR3 spans 14 amino acids. The germline gives CDR1 SGHNT, CDR2 YYREEE (reference sequence). The CDR3 sequence is CASSLRRDGDEQYF. The CDR3 region has the DNA TGTGCCAGCAGCTTGAGGCGGGACGGTGACGAGCAGTACTTC. Variable domain in full (rest from reference TRBV5-4 and TRBJ2-7): ETGVTQSPTHLIKTRGQQVTLRCSSQSGHNTVSWYQQALGQGPQFIFQYYREEENGRGNFPPRFSGLQFPNYSSELNVNALELDDSALYLCASSLRRDGDEQYFGPGTRLTVT.

The V and J genes are TRBV18 and TRBJ1-2; the D gene is possibly TRBD1 (5 bases). The CDR3 loop spans 15 amino acids. Trimming shortened V by 3 bases and J by 4 bases, and 15 bases separated the two germline ends. CDR1 is KGHSH, CDR2 LQKENI, per germline. Here the CDR3 reads CASSPLPDSSYGYTF. The CDR3 DNA reads as TGTGCCAGCTCACCCCTACCTGACAGCAGCTATGGCTACACCTTC.

The chain carries TRBV5-1 and TRBJ2-7; D gene ambiguous. The CDR3 spans 14 residues. V was cut by 0 bases and J by 6 bases, with 13 bases left in between. Germline V gives CDR1 SGHRS, CDR2 YFSETQ. CDR3 sequence: CASSLATQPGEQYF. DNA for the CDR3: TGCGCCAGCAGCTTGGCGACCCAGCCGGGCGAGCAGTACTTC.

This sequence joins TRBV5-1 and TRBJ2-7; 7 nucleotides agree with TRBD2. Germline V lookup: CDR1 SGHRS, CDR2 YFSETQ. V trimming: 0 bases; J trimming: 9 bases; junction bases outside the gene matches: 27. The CDR3 is 20 amino acids. The CDR3 sequence: CASSLAWSNQGGSGRTRQYF. Here the CDR3 DNA reads TGCGCCAGCAGCTTGGCGTGGTCCAATCAAGGCGGGAGCGGACGGACGCGGCAGTACTTC.

The chain links TRBV19 to TRBJ1-1; 8 nucleotides agree with TRBD1. V was pared by 2 bases and J by 5 bases, with 13 bases of the junction left unmatched. The CDR3 has 17 amino acids. Germline CDR1 LNHDA, CDR2 SQIVND (reference sequence). The CDR3 region has the DNA TGTGCCAGTAGTATATCCAGGGGGCGCATGGGGAAGACTGAAGCTTTCTTT. The encoded protein is CASSISRGRMGKTEAFF.